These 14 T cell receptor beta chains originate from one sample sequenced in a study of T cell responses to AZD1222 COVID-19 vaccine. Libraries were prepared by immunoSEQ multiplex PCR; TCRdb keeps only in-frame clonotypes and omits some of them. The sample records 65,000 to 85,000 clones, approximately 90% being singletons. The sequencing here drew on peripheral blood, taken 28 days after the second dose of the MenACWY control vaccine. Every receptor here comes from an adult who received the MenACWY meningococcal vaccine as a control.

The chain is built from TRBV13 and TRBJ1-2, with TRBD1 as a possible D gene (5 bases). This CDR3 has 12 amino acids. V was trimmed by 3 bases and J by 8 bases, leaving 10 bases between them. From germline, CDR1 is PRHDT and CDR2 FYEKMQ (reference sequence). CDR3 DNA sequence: TGTGCCAGCAGCTTTTGGGGGAACGGCTACACCTTC. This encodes CASSFWGNGYTF.

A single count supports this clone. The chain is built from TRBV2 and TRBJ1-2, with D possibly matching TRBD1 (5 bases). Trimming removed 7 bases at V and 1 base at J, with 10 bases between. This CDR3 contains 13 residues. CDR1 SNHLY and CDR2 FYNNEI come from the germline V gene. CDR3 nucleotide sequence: TGTGCCAGCAAGGCAGGGATTAACTATGGCTACACCTTC. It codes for CASKAGINYGYTF.

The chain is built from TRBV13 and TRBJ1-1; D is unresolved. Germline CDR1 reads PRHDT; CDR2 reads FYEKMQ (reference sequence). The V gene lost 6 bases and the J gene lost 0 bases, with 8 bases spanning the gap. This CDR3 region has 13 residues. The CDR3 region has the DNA TGTGCCAGCAGTTCCTCAGTGAACACTGAAGCTTTCTTT. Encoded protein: CASSSSVNTEAFF.

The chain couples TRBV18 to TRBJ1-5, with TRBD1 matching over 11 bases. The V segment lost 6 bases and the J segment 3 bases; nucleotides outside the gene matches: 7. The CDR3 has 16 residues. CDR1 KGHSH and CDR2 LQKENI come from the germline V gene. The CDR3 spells CASSPGTGGANQPQHF. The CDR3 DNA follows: TGTGCCAGCTCCCCTGGGACAGGGGGTGCCAATCAGCCCCAGCATTTT. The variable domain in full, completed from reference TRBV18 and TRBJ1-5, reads NAGVMQNPRHLVRRRGQEARLRCSPMKGHSHVYWYRQLPEEGLKFMVYLQKENIIDESGMPKERFSAEFPKEGPSILRIQQVVRGDSAAYFCASSPGTGGANQPQHFGDGTRLSIL.

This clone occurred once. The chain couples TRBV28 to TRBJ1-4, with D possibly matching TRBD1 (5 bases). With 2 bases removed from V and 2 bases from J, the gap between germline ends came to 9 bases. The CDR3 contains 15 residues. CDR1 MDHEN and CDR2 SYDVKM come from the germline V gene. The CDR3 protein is CASSLQGNTNEKLFF. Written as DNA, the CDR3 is TGTGCCAGCAGTTTACAGGGAAACACTAATGAAAAACTGTTTTTT.

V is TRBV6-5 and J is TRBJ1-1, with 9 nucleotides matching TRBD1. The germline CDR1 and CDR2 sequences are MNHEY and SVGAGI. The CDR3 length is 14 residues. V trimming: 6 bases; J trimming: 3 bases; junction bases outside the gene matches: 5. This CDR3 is CASRDRGEHTEAFF. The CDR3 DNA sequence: TGTGCCAGCAGGGACAGGGGTGAGCACACTGAAGCTTTCTTT.

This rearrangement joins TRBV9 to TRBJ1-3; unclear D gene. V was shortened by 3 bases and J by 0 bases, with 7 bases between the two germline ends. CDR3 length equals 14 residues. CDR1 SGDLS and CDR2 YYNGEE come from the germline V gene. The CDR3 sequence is CASSAQSSGNTIYF. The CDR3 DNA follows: TGTGCCAGCAGCGCCCAATCCTCTGGAAACACCATATATTTT.

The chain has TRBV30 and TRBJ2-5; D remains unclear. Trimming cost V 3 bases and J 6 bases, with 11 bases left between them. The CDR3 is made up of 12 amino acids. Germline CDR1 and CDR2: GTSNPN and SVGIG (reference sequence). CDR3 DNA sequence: TGTGCCTGGAGGTCGGATCCTCAGACCCAGTACTTC. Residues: CAWRSDPQTQYF.

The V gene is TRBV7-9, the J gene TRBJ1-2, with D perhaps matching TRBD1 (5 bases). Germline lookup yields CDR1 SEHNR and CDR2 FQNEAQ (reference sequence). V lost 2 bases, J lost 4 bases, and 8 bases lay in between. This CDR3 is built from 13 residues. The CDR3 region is CASSLPGTYGYTF. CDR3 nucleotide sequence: TGTGCCAGCAGCTTACCCGGGACCTATGGCTACACCTTC.

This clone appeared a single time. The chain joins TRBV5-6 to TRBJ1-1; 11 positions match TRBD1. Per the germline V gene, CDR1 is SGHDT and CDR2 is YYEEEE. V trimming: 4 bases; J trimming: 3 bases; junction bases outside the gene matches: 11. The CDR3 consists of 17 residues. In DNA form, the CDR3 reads TGTGCCAGCAGCCAGGACAGGGGGCCCCTTAGAGACACTGAAGCTTTCTTT. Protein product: CASSQDRGPLRDTEAFF.

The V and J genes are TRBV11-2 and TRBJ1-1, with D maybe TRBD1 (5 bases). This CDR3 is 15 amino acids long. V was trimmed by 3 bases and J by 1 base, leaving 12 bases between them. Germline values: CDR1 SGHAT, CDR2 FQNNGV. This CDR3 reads CASSLGGPQNTEAFF. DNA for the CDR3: TGTGCCAGCAGCTTGGGGGGACCGCAGAACACTGAAGCTTTCTTT.

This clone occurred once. The CDR3 is CASFDSLSIYGYTF. The CDR3 region has the DNA TGTGCCAGCTTTGACTCGCTAAGCATCTATGGCTACACCTTC. The chain links TRBV28 to TRBJ1-2; D uncertain. The V and J ends lost 8 bases and 4 bases respectively, with 17 bases between them. The CDR3 runs to 14 residues. From germline, CDR1 is MDHEN and CDR2 SYDVKM.

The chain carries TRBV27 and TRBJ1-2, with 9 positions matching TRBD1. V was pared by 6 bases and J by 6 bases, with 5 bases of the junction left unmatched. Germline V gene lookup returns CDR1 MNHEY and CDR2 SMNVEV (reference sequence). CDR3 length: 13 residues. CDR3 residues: CASSGQGPHGYTF. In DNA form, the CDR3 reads TGTGCCAGCAGCGGACAGGGGCCCCATGGCTACACCTTC.

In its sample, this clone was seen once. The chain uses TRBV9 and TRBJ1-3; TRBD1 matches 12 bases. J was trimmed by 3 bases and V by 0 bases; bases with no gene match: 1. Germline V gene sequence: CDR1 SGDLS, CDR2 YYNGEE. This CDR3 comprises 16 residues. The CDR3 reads CASSVGDRGRGNTIYF. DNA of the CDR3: TGTGCCAGCAGCGTAGGGGACAGGGGGCGTGGAAACACCATATATTTT.